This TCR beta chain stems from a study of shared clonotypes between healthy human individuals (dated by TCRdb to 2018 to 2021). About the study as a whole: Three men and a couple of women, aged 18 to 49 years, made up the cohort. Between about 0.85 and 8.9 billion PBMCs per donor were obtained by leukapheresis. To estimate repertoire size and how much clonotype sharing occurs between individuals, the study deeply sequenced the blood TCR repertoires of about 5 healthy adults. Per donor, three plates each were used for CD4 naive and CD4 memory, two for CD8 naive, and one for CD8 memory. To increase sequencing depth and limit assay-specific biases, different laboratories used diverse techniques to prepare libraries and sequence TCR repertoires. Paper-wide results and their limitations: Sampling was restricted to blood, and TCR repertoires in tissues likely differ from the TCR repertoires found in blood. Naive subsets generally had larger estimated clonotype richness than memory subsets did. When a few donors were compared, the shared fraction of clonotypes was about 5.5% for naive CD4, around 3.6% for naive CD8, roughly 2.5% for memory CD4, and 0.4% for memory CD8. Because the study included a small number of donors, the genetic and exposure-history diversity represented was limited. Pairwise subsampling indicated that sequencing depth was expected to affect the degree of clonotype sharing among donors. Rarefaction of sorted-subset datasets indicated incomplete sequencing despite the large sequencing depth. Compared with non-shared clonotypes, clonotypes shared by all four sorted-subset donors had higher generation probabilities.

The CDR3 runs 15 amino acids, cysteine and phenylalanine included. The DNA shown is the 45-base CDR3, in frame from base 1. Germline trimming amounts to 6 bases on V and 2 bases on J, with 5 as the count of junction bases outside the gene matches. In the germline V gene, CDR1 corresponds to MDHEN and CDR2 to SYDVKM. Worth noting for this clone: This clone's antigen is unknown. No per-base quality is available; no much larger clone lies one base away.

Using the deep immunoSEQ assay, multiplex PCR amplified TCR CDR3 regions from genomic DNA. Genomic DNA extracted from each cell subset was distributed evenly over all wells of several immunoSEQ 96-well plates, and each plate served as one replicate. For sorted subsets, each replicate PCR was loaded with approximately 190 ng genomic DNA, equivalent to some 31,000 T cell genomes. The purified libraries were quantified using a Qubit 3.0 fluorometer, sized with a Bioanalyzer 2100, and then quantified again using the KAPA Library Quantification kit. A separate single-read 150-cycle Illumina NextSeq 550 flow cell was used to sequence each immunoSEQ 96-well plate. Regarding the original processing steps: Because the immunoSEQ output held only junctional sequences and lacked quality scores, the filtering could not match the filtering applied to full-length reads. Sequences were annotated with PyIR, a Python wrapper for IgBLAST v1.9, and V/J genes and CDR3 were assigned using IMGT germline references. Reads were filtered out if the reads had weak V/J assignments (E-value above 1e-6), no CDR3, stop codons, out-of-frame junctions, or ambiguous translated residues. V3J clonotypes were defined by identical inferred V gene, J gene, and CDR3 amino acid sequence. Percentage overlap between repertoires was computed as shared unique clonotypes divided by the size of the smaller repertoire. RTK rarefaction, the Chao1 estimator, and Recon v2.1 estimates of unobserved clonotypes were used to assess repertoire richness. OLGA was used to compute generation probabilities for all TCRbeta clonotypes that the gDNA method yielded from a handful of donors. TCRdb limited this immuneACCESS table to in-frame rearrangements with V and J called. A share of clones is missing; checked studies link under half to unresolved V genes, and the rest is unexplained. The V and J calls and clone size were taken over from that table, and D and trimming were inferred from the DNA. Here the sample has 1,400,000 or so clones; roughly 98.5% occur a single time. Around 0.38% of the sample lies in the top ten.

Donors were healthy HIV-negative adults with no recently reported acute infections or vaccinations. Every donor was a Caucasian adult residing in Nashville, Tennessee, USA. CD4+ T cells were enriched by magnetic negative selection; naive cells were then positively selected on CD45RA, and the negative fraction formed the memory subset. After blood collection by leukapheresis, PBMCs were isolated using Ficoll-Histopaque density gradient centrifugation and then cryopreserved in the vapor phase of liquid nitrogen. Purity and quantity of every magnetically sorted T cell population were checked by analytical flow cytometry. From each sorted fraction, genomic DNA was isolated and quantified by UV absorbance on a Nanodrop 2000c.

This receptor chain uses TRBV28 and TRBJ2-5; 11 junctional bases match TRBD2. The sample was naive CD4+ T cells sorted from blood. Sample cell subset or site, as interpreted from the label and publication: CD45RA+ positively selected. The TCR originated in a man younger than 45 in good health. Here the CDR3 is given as CASRDSGRAQETQYF. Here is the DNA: TGTGCCAGCAGAGATAGCGGGAGGGCTCAAGAGACCCAGTACTTC.